Detailed here is one TCR beta chain. Its antigen is still unknown. This sample was included in a study of cytomegalovirus exposure and HLA in healthy donors. Broader study findings: Excluded were some V segments that proved indistinguishable, including TRBV6-2 and TRBV6-3.

This CDR3 region has 12 residues. Trimming left V 3 bases short and J 3 bases short, with 8 bases between. Germline V gene data show CDR1 as SQVTM and CDR2 as ANQGSEA. The PCR used 60 Vbeta and 13 Jbeta primers. Sequenced by immunoSEQ multiplex PCR; TCRdb stores in-frame clones only, minus some. The sample lists roughly 150,000 clones; approximately 81% were seen once. This chain connects TRBV29-1 to TRBJ2-5; D gene ambiguous. The TCR was taken from a boy aged 2 to 10 in good health and CMV-seronegative. The sequenced sample consisted of PBMCs. The DNA of the CDR3 is TGCAGCGTTGACGCGGCAGAAGAGACCCAGTACTTC. It yields the protein CSVDAAEETQYF. The variable domain in full, with the rest retrieved from reference TRBV29-1 and TRBJ2-5, is SAVISQKPSRDICQRGTSLTIQCQVDSQVTMMFWYRQQPGQSLTLIATANQGSEATYESGFVIDKFPISRPNLTFSTLTVSNMSPEDSSIYLCSVDAAEETQYFGPGTRLLVL.